What follows are 8 T cell receptor beta chains derived from one specimen sequenced in a study of CD8 T cells in Susac syndrome. Reverse transcription of 0.5 to 1 ug RNA used random hexamers. TCRdb analysed the immunoSEQ multiplex PCR reads with MiXCR anew, one entry per CDR3 protein. This sample yields roughly 180,000 distinct CDR3 sequences, of which about 95% are seen a single time; around 0.11% belongs to the top ten. Specimen: CD4+ T cells from PBMCs. Source of these receptors: a human donor in good health.

The V and J genes are TRBV6-6 and TRBJ1-3, with D perhaps matching TRBD1 (6 bases). The germline V and J ends were trimmed by 6 bases and 7 bases, with 22 bases remaining between them. Germline CDR1 reads MNHNY; CDR2 reads SVGAGI (reference sequence). The length of the CDR3 is 16 residues. The CDR3 protein is CASRGPLGGARNTIYF. The CDR3 nucleotides are TGTGCCAGCAGGGGCCCGTTGGGGGGCGCGCGGAACACCATATATTTT.

The rearrangement joins TRBV7-2 to TRBJ1-5, with D unclear. Germline V gives CDR1 SGHTA, CDR2 FQGNSA. V lost 0 bases and J 6 bases, leaving 12 bases between the germline ends. There are 15 residues in the CDR3. CDR3 amino acids: CASSLAGGPAQPQHF. CDR3 coding DNA: TGTGCCAGCAGCTTAGCGGGAGGGCCGGCTCAGCCCCAGCATTTT.

CDR3 loop: CASSQDGSGLAGYTF. CDR3 nucleotides: TGTGCCAGCAGCCAAGACGGGTCGGGGTTAGCGGGCTACACCTTC. The chain has TRBV3-1 and TRBJ1-2; D ambiguous. Germline CDR1 is LGHDT and CDR2 is YNNKEL (reference sequence). The germline V and J ends were trimmed by 0 bases and 8 bases, with 16 bases remaining between them. The CDR3 extends over 15 amino acids.

The chain has TRBV12-3 or TRBV12-4 and TRBJ2-3; TRBD2 might be the D (6 bases). The V end lost 6 bases, the J end lost 0 bases, and 13 bases lay between the germline ends. This CDR3 region has 15 residues. The CDR3 reads CASSLRESSTDTQYF. As DNA, the CDR3 is TGTGCCAGCAGCCTGCGGGAAAGTAGCACAGATACGCAGTATTTT.

V usage is TRBV6-5 and J usage is TRBJ2-2; 9 bases map to TRBD2. J lost 9 bases, V lost 2 bases, and 7 bases had no gene match. CDR1 is MNHEY, CDR2 SVGAGI, per germline. There are 15 residues in the CDR3. The CDR3 DNA follows: TGTGCCAGCAGTTACCAAGCGGGAGGCAACCGGGAGCTGTTTTTT. Its translation: CASSYQAGGNRELFF.

This chain connects TRBV20-1 to TRBJ1-5; no firm D call. Germline values: CDR1 DFQATT, CDR2 SNEGSKA (reference sequence). There are 12 residues in the CDR3. With 6 bases removed from V and 4 bases from J, the gap between germline ends came to 10 bases. This chain's CDR3 is CSAPGPNQPQHF. As DNA, the CDR3 is TGCAGTGCACCCGGACCGAATCAGCCCCAGCATTTT.

The chain employs TRBV29-1 and TRBJ1-2, with D hard to call. Germline V CDR1 and CDR2: SQVTM, ANQGSEA. V lost 6 bases and J 8 bases, leaving 16 bases between the germline ends. This CDR3 is built from 12 residues. In DNA, the CDR3 is TGCAGCGTGGATAAGATTCTTGAGGGCTACACCTTC. It codes for CSVDKILEGYTF.

The chain combines TRBV30 with TRBJ2-4; no clear D gene. The germline V gene encodes CDR1 GTSNPN and CDR2 SVGIG (reference sequence). V was cut by 5 bases and J by 11 bases, with 10 bases left in between. The CDR3 has 10 amino acids. The CDR3 loop reads CAWGGDLQYF. DNA for the CDR3: TGTGCCTGGGGCGGCGATCTTCAGTACTTC.